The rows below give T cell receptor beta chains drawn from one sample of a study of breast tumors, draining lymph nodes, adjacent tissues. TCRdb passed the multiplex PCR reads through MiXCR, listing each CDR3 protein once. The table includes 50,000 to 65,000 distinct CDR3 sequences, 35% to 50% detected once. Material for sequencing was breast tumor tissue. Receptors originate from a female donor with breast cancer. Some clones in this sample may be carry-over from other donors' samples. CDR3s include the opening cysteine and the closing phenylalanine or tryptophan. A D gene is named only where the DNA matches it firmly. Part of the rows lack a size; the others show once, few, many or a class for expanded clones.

CDR3 protein: CSARGTSADTGELFF
CDR3 DNA: TGCAGTGCTAGGGGGACTAGCGCGGACACCGGGGAGCTGTTTTTT
V gene: TRBV20-1
clone size: many
D gene: TRBD2
J gene: TRBJ2-2

CDR3 protein: CASSLDYGLPENEQFF
CDR3 DNA: TGTGCCAGCAGCTTAGACTACGGGCTCCCGGAAAATGAGCAGTTCTTC
V gene: TRBV11-3
clone size: many
D gene: -
J gene: TRBJ2-1

CDR3 protein: CSVERTESETQYF
CDR3 DNA: TGCAGCGTTGAAAGAACGGAGTCCGAGACCCAGTACTTC
V gene: TRBV29-1
clone size: few
D gene: -
J gene: TRBJ2-5

CDR3 protein: CAISAPGGDYGYTF
CDR3 DNA: TGTGCCATCAGTGCCCCTGGGGGCGACTATGGCTACACCTTC
V gene: TRBV10-3
clone size: -
D gene: -
J gene: TRBJ1-2

CDR3 protein: CASSLDRGSTDTQHF
CDR3 DNA: TGTGCCAGCAGCTTAGACAGGGGGAGCACAGATACGCAGCATTTT
V gene: TRBV7-7
clone size: -
D gene: TRBD1
J gene: TRBJ1-5

CDR3 protein: CASSLGKGIYGYTF
CDR3 DNA: TGTGCCAGCAGCTTAGGGAAAGGAATCTATGGCTACACCTTC
V gene: TRBV11-2
clone size: many
D gene: -
J gene: TRBJ1-2

CDR3 protein: CSQRRGETQYF
CDR3 DNA: TGCAGCCAACGGCGGGGGGAGACCCAGTACTTC
V gene: TRBV20-1
clone size: once
D gene: TRBD2
J gene: TRBJ2-5

CDR3 protein: CATSSSGLAGGPTDTQYF
CDR3 DNA: TGTGCCACCAGCAGCTCGGGACTAGCGGGAGGGCCCACAGATACGCAGTATTTT
V gene: TRBV15
clone size: -
D gene: TRBD2
J gene: TRBJ2-3

CDR3 protein: CSARGPTNYGYTF
CDR3 DNA: TGCAGTGCTAGAGGACCGACGAACTATGGCTACACCTTC
V gene: TRBV20-1
clone size: many
D gene: -
J gene: TRBJ1-2

CDR3 protein: CAPREAGFSDGYTF
CDR3 DNA: TGTGCCCCAAGGGAGGCAGGGTTTTCAGATGGCTACACCTTC
V gene: TRBV30
clone size: many
D gene: -
J gene: TRBJ1-2

CDR3 protein: CASSYGATYEQYF
CDR3 DNA: TGTGCCAGCAGTTACGGGGCAACCTACGAGCAGTACTTC
V gene: TRBV6-6
clone size: many
D gene: -
J gene: TRBJ2-7

CDR3 protein: CASSLYGTSGRGTDTQYF
CDR3 DNA: TGTGCCAGCAGCCTCTATGGGACTAGCGGGAGAGGGACAGATACGCAGTATTTT
V gene: TRBV7-3
clone size: many
D gene: TRBD2
J gene: TRBJ2-3

CDR3 protein: CVSSYGTSGSNGQFF
CDR3 DNA: TGTGTCAGCAGTTACGGGACTAGCGGGAGCAATGGGCAGTTCTTC
V gene: TRBV6-5
clone size: -
D gene: TRBD2
J gene: TRBJ2-1

CDR3 protein: CASSQFVISSGRVNEQYF
CDR3 DNA: TGTGCCAGCAGCCAATTTGTGATCTCTAGCGGGAGGGTCAACGAGCAGTACTTC
V gene: TRBV14
clone size: many
D gene: TRBD2
J gene: TRBJ2-7

CDR3 protein: CAWSPGLAGEGEQYF
CDR3 DNA: TGTGCCTGGAGCCCGGGGCTAGCGGGAGAAGGCGAGCAGTACTTC
V gene: TRBV30
clone size: many
D gene: TRBD2
J gene: TRBJ2-7

CDR3 protein: CASSLKPPGTDLGTQYF
CDR3 DNA: TGTGCCAGCAGCTTAAAACCTCCCGGGACGGACCTGGGGACCCAGTACTTC
V gene: TRBV7-3
clone size: many
D gene: -
J gene: TRBJ2-5

CDR3 protein: CASTLGDRGRFGTSGETQYF
CDR3 DNA: TGTGCCAGTACCCTGGGGGACAGGGGAAGGTTCGGAACTAGCGGAGAGACCCAGTACTTC
V gene: TRBV19
clone size: -
D gene: TRBD1
J gene: TRBJ2-5

CDR3 protein: CASSLNSNTDTQYF
CDR3 DNA: TGTGCCAGCAGTTTAAATTCTAACACAGATACGCAGTATTTT
V gene: TRBV28
clone size: many
D gene: -
J gene: TRBJ2-3

CDR3 protein: CASSFRGQGGYTF
CDR3 DNA: TGTGCCAGCAGTTTCAGGGGGCAGGGTGGCTACACCTTC
V gene: TRBV12-3/TRBV12-4
clone size: many
D gene: TRBD1
J gene: TRBJ1-2

CDR3 protein: CASLGAEQNEKLFF
CDR3 DNA: TGTGCCAGCCTGGGGGCAGAGCAAAATGAAAAACTGTTTTTT
V gene: TRBV2
clone size: -
D gene: -
J gene: TRBJ1-4

CDR3 protein: CSVEDRVAGWNEQFF
CDR3 DNA: TGCAGCGTTGAAGACCGGGTAGCGGGATGGAATGAGCAGTTCTTC
V gene: TRBV29-1
clone size: many
D gene: TRBD2
J gene: TRBJ2-1

CDR3 protein: CASSLDRGADTQYF
CDR3 DNA: TGTGCCAGCAGCTTGGACAGGGGGGCAGATACGCAGTATTTT
V gene: TRBV5-4
clone size: many
D gene: TRBD1
J gene: TRBJ2-3

CDR3 protein: CASSQDRNTGELFF
CDR3 DNA: TGTGCCAGCAGTCAGGACCGGAACACCGGGGAGCTGTTTTTT
V gene: TRBV11-1
clone size: few
D gene: -
J gene: TRBJ2-2

CDR3 protein: CASRAVGAEAFF
CDR3 DNA: TGTGCCAGCAGAGCAGTAGGCGCTGAAGCTTTCTTT
V gene: TRBV12-3/TRBV12-4
clone size: many
D gene: -
J gene: TRBJ1-1

CDR3 protein: CSVARGTGELLF
CDR3 DNA: -
V gene: TRBV29-1
clone size: once
D gene: -
J gene: TRBJ2-2

CDR3 protein: CASSLRTPGGYEQYF
CDR3 DNA: TGTGCCAGCAGCCTGAGGACTCCCGGGGGTTACGAGCAGTACTTC
V gene: TRBV7-3
clone size: many
D gene: -
J gene: TRBJ2-7

CDR3 protein: CASSYDAGVNYGYTF
CDR3 DNA: TGTGCCAGCAGTTACGACGCAGGGGTCAACTATGGCTACACCTTC
V gene: TRBV2
clone size: many
D gene: -
J gene: TRBJ1-2

CDR3 protein: CASSTGYGYTF
CDR3 DNA: TGTGCCAGCAGCACAGGCTATGGCTACACCTTC
V gene: TRBV5-8
clone size: -
D gene: -
J gene: TRBJ1-2

CDR3 protein: CASSKGTTARETQYF
CDR3 DNA: TGTGCCAGCAGCAAGGGGACTACCGCTCGAGAGACCCAGTACTTC
V gene: TRBV5-8
clone size: many
D gene: TRBD2
J gene: TRBJ2-5

CDR3 protein: CASSPDSGYTF
CDR3 DNA: TGTGCCAGCTCACCAGACAGTGGCTACACCTTC
V gene: TRBV18
clone size: many
D gene: -
J gene: TRBJ1-2

CDR3 protein: CASSQDPPTGGEDTQYF
CDR3 DNA: TGCGCCAGCAGCCAAGATCCCCCGACAGGGGGAGAAGATACGCAGTATTTT
V gene: TRBV4-1
clone size: many
D gene: TRBD1
J gene: TRBJ2-3

CDR3 protein: CASSYSRDPSYEQYF
CDR3 DNA: TGTGCCAGCAGTTACTCGAGGGACCCCTCTTACGAGCAGTACTTC
V gene: TRBV6-5
clone size: many
D gene: -
J gene: TRBJ2-7

CDR3 protein: CASSQGSQVYEQYF
CDR3 DNA: TGTGCCAGCAGCCAAGGTTCCCAGGTCTACGAGCAGTACTTC
V gene: TRBV4-2
clone size: many
D gene: -
J gene: TRBJ2-7

CDR3 protein: CASSPNGLGAGELFF
CDR3 DNA: TGTGCCAGCAGCCCCAACGGACTGGGGGCCGGGGAGCTGTTTTTT
V gene: TRBV3-1
clone size: many
D gene: -
J gene: TRBJ2-2

CDR3 protein: CASSQDGDTDTQYF
CDR3 DNA: TGTGCCAGCAGCCAAGATGGGGACACAGATACGCAGTATTTT
V gene: TRBV4-2
clone size: many
D gene: -
J gene: TRBJ2-3

CDR3 protein: CASSLSGEFVREQYF
CDR3 DNA: TGCGCCAGCAGCTTGTCGGGGGAGTTTGTTCGCGAGCAGTACTTC
V gene: TRBV5-1
clone size: many
D gene: -
J gene: TRBJ2-7

CDR3 protein: CSAVTGLGELFF
CDR3 DNA: TGCAGCGCCGTGACGGGATTAGGGGAGCTGTTTTTT
V gene: TRBV29-1
clone size: -
D gene: -
J gene: TRBJ2-2

CDR3 protein: CSAKSLKRPQHF
CDR3 DNA: TGCAGTGCTAAGTCTCTAAAGCGGCCCCAGCATTTT
V gene: TRBV20-1
clone size: once
D gene: -
J gene: TRBJ1-5

CDR3 protein: CSAPDGIQGQPQHF
CDR3 DNA: TGCAGTGCTCCGGATGGGATTCAGGGTCAGCCCCAGCATTTT
V gene: TRBV20-1
clone size: many
D gene: -
J gene: TRBJ1-5

CDR3 protein: CASSFASGRNTGAVETQYF
CDR3 DNA: TGTGCCAGCAGCTTTGCCAGCGGGAGGAACACCGGGGCAGTGGAGACCCAGTACTTC
V gene: TRBV5-6
clone size: -
D gene: TRBD2
J gene: TRBJ2-5

CDR3 protein: CSAPDPGVFYTF
CDR3 DNA: TGCAGTGCCCCCGATCCAGGGGTTTTTTACACCTTC
V gene: TRBV20-1
clone size: -
D gene: -
J gene: TRBJ1-2

CDR3 protein: CASSPNGRSYNEQFF
CDR3 DNA: TGCGCCAGCAGCCCTAACGGGAGGTCCTACAATGAGCAGTTCTTC
V gene: TRBV4-3
clone size: many
D gene: TRBD2
J gene: TRBJ2-1

CDR3 protein: CASSSDPSAQEFNYGYTF
CDR3 DNA: TGTGCCAGCAGCTCTGACCCCTCTGCACAGGAATTTAACTATGGCTACACCTTC
V gene: TRBV11-3
clone size: -
D gene: -
J gene: TRBJ1-2

CDR3 protein: CASSFQGANYNSPLHF
CDR3 DNA: TGTGCCAGCAGTTTTCAGGGAGCTAACTATAATTCACCCCTCCACTTT
V gene: TRBV12-3/TRBV12-4
clone size: -
D gene: -
J gene: TRBJ1-6

CDR3 protein: CASSSISNTGELFF
CDR3 DNA: TGTGCCAGCAGCTCTATTTCGAACACCGGGGAGCTGTTTTTT
V gene: TRBV7-9
clone size: -
D gene: -
J gene: TRBJ2-2